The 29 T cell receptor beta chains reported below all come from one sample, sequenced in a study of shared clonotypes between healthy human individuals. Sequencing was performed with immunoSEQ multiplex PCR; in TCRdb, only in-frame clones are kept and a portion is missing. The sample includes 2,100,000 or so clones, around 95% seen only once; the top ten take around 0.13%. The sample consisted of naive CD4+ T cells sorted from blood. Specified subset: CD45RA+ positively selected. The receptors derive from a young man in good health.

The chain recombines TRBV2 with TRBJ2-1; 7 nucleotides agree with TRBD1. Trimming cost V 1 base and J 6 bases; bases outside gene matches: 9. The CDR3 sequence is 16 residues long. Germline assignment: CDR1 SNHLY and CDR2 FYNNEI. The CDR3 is CASSEDPRQGANEQFF. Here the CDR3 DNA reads TGTGCCAGCAGTGAAGACCCTAGACAGGGTGCCAATGAGCAGTTCTTC.

The CDR3 protein is CASSVEEDHTQYF. The CDR3 region has the DNA TGTGCCAGCAGCGTTGAAGAAGACCATACGCAGTATTTT. This rearrangement joins TRBV9 to TRBJ2-3; D not certain. The CDR3 sequence is 13 residues long. Germline V lookup: CDR1 SGDLS, CDR2 YYNGEE. V was shortened by 2 bases and J by 7 bases, with 11 bases between the two germline ends.

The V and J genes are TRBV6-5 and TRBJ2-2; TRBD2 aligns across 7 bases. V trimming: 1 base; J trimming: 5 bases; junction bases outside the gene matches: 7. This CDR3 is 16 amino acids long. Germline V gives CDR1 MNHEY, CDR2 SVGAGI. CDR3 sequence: CASSYYAGAGTGELFF. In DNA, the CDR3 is TGTGCCAGCAGTTACTACGCGGGAGCCGGGACCGGGGAGCTGTTTTTT.

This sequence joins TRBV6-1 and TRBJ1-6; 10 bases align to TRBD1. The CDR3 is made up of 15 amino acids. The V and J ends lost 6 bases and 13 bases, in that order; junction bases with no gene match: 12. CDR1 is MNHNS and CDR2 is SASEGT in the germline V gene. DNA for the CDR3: TGTGCCAGCAGCGGGGACAGGGGCAACGCCTTGCCCCTCCACTTT. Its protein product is CASSGDRGNALPLHF.

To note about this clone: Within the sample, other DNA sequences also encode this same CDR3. The CDR3 loop reads CASSLEGQVYNEQFF. CDR3 nucleotides: TGCGCCAGCAGCTTGGAGGGACAGGTCTACAATGAGCAGTTCTTC. This rearrangement joins TRBV5-1 to TRBJ2-1, with TRBD1 matching over 8 bases. From germline, CDR1 is SGHRS and CDR2 YFSETQ. V lost 0 bases, J lost 3 bases, and 2 bases stayed unmatched. The CDR3 length is 15 residues. Complete variable domain (other parts from reference TRBV5-1 and TRBJ2-1): KAGVTQTPRYLIKTRGQQVTLSCSPISGHRSVSWYQQTPGQGLQFLFEYFSETQRNKGNFPGRFSGRQFSNSRSEMNVSTLELGDSALYLCASSLEGQVYNEQFFGPGTRLTVL.

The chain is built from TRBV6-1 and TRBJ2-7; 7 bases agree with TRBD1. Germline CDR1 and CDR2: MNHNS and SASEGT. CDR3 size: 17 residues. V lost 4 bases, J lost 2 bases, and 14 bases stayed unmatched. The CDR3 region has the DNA TGTGCCAGCAGTGCGTACTACTCCGGGACAGCTACCTACGAGCAGTACTTC. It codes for CASSAYYSGTATYEQYF.

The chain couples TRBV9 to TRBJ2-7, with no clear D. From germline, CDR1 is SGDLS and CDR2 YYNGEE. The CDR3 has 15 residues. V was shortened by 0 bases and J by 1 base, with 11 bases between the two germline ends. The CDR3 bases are TGTGCCAGCAGCGTAGCTCTGGGGTCTTCCTACGAGCAGTACTTC. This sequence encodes CASSVALGSSYEQYF.

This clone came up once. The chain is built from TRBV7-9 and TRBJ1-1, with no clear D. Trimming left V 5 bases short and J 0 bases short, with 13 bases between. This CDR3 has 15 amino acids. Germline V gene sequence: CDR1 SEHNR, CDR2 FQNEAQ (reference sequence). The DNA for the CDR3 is TGTGCCAGCAGCCCCCGTAGTACTCTGAACACTGAAGCTTTCTTT. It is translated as CASSPRSTLNTEAFF.

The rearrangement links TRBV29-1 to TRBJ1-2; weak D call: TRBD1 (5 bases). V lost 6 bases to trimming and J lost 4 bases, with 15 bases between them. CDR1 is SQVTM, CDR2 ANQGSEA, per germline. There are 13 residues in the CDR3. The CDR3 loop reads CSVQTAPFYGYTF. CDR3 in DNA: TGCAGCGTCCAGACAGCCCCCTTCTATGGCTACACCTTC.

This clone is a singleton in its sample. The CDR3 coding sequence is TGCAGCGTTGAAGCTCCTCTAGTGGGGTACAATGAGCAGTTCTTC. Its translation is CSVEAPLVGYNEQFF. The J gene is TRBJ2-1, the V gene TRBV29-1; D ambiguous. Germline values: CDR1 SQVTM, CDR2 ANQGSEA. V lost 1 base and J lost 4, with 14 bases in between. The CDR3 runs 15 residues.

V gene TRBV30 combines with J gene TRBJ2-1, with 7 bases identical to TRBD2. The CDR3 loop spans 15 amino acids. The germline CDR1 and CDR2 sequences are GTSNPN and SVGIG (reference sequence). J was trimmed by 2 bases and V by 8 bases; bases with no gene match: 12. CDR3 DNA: TGTGCCAGCACCCGGGCTAGCGGAACCTACAATGAGCAGTTCTTC. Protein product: CASTRASGTYNEQFF.

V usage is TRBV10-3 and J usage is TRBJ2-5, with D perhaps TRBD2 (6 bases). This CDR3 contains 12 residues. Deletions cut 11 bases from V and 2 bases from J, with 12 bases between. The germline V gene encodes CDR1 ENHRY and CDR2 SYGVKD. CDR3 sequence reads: CAAGGPQETQYF. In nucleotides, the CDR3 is TGTGCCGCCGGGGGTCCTCAAGAGACCCAGTACTTC.

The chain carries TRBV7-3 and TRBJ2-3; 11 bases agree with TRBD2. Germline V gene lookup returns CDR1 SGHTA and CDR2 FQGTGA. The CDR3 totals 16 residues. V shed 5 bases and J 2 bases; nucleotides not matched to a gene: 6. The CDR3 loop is CASSDIAGGNTDTQYF. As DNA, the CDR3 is TGTGCCAGCAGCGATATAGCGGGGGGGAACACAGATACGCAGTATTTT.

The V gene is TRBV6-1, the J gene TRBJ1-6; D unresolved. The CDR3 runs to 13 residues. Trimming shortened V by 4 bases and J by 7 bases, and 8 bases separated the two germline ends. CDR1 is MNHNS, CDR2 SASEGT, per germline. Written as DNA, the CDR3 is TGTGCCAGCAGTGTGGTGGGGAATTCACCCCTCCACTTT. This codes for CASSVVGNSPLHF.

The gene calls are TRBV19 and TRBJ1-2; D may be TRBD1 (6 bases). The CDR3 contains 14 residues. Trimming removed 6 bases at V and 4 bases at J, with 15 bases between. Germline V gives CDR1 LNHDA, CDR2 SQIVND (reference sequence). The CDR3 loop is CASRTATGTYGYTF. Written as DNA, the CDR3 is TGTGCCAGTAGAACGGCGACAGGAACCTATGGCTACACCTTC. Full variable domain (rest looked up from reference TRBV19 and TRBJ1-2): DGGITQSPKYLFRKEGQNVTLSCEQNLNHDAMYWYRQDPGQGLRLIYYSQIVNDFQKGDIAEGYSVSREKKESFPLTVTSAQKNPTAFYLCASRTATGTYGYTFGSGTRLTVV.

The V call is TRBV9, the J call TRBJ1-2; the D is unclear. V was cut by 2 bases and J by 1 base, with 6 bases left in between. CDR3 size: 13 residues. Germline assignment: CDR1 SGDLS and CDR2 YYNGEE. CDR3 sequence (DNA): TGTGCCAGCAGCGTTCTAAATAACTATGGCTACACCTTC. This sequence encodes CASSVLNNYGYTF.

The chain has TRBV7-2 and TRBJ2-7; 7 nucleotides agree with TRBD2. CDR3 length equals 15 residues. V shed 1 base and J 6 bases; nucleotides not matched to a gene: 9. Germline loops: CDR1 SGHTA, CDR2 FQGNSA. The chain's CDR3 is CASSLVGGVPSEQYF. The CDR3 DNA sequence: TGTGCCAGCAGCTTAGTGGGGGGGGTCCCCTCCGAGCAGTACTTC.

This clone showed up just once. The CDR3 DNA reads as TGTGCCAGCCTGGGAGGGTACAATGAGCAGTTCTTC. Translating it yields CASLGGYNEQFF. This chain uses TRBV6-6 with TRBJ2-1; TRBD2 matches at 7 bases. CDR3 size: 12 residues. Germline loops: CDR1 MNHNY, CDR2 SVGAGI (reference sequence). With V trimmed by 8 bases and J by 4 bases, 2 bases remained unmatched.

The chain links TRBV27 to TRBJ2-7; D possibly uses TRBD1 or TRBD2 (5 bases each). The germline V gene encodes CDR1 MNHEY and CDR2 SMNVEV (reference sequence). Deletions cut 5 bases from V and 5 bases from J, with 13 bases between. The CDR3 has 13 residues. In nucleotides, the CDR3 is TGTGCCAGCAGTACCCAACTGGGGGACGAGCAGTACTTC. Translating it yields CASSTQLGDEQYF.

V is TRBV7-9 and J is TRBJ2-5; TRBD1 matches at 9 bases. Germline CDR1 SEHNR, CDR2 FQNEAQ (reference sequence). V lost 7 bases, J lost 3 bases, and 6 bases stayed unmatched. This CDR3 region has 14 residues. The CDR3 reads CASTFRDREETQYF. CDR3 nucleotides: TGTGCCAGCACTTTTCGGGACAGGGAAGAGACCCAGTACTTC.

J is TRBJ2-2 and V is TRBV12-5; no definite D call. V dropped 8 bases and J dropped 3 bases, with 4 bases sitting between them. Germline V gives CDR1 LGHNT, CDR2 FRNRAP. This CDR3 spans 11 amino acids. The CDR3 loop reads CASRYTGELFF. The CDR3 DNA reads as TGTGCTAGTAGGTACACCGGGGAGCTGTTTTTT.

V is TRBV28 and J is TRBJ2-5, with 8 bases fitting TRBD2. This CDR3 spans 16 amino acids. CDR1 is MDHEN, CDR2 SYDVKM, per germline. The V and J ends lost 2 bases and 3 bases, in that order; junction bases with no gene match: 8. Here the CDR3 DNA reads TGTGCCAGCAGTTTAGGGGGGGCACTAGCGGAAGAGACCCAGTACTTC. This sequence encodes CASSLGGALAEETQYF.

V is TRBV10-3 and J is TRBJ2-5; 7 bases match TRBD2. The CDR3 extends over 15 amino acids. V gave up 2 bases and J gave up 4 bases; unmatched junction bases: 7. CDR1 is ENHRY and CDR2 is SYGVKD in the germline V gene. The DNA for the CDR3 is TGTGCCATCAGTGAGGGGGAGGGCCGTCGAGAGACCCAGTACTTC. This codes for CAISEGEGRRETQYF.

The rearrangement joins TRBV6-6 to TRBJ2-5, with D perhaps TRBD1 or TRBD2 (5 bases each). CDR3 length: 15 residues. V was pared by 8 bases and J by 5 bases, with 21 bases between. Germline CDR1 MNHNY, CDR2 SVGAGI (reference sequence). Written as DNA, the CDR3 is TGTGCCAGCCGTAACCGGGACCCCATTCAGGAGACCCAGTACTTC. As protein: CASRNRDPIQETQYF.

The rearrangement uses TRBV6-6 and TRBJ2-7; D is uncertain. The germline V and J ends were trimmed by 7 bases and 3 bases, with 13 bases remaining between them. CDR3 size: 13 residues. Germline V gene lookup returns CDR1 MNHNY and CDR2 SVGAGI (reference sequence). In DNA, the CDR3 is TGTGCCAGCACCAAATACCCCAGCTACGAGCAGTACTTC. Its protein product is CASTKYPSYEQYF.

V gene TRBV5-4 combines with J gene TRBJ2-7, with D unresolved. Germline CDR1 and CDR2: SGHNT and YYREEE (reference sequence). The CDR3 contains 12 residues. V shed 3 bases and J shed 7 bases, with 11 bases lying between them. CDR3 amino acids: CASSSRLGEQYF. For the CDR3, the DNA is TGTGCCAGCAGCTCACGACTGGGGGAGCAGTACTTC.

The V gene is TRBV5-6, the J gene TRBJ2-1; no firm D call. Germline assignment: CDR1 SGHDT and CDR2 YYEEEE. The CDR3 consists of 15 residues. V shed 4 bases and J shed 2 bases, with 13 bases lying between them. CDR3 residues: CASSPLEGPYNEQFF. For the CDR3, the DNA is TGTGCCAGCAGCCCCTTGGAAGGCCCCTACAATGAGCAGTTCTTC.

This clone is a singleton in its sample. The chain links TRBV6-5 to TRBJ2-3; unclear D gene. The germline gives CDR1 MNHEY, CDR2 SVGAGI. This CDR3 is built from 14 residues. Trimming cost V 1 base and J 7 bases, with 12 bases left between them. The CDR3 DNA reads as TGTGCCAGCAGTTACTACGCAGGCACGTATACGCAGTATTTT. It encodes CASSYYAGTYTQYF.

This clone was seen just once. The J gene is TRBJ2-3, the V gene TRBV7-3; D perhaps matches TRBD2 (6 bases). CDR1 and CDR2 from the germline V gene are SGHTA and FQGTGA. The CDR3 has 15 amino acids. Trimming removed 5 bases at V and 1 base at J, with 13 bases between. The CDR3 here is CASSTQSGGTDTQYF. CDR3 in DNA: TGTGCCAGCAGCACCCAATCGGGGGGCACAGATACGCAGTATTTT.